This TCR beta chain was captured in a study of blood T cell repertoires in COVID-19. At the level of the study: Samples of COVID-19 (acute and convalescent) were obtained from the United States, Italy and Spain. PBMCs, B-cell-depleted T cells, or T cells were the source of the cDNA or gDNA that made up the material.

Original handling: For nucleated cells, counts were estimated from reference gene primer amplification. The data were produced by immunoSEQ multiplex PCR, yet TCRdb's version contains in-frame clones alone and is incomplete. V and J calls and clone size are as listed in that table; D and trimming were resolved from the DNA. The sample records some 200,000 clones, roughly 84% being singletons. The germline V gene encodes CDR1 SGHTS and CDR2 YDEGEE. There are 13 residues in the CDR3. Germline trimming cut 4 bases from V and 1 base from J; bases unmatched to any gene: 2. The V and J genes are TRBV5-8 and TRBJ2-7, with TRBD2 identical over 7 bases. The receptor was isolated from a human donor with acute or convalescent COVID-19. The donor label of this sample is uncertain. Sequencing was performed on peripheral blood. The CDR3 coding sequence is TGTGCCAGCAGCCCGGGGGGTTCCTACGAGCAGTACTTC. It translates to CASSPGGSYEQYF.